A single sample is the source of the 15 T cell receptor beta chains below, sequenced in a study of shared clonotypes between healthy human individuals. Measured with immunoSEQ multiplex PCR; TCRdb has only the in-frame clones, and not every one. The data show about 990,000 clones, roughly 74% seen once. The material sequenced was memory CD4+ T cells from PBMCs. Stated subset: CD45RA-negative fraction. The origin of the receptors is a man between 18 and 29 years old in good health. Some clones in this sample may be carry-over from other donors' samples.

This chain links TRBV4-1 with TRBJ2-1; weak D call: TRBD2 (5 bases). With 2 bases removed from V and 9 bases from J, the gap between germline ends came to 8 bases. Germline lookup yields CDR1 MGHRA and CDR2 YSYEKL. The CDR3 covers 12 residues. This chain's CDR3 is CASSQPRGEQFF. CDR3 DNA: TGCGCCAGCAGCCAACCTCGGGGTGAGCAGTTCTTC.

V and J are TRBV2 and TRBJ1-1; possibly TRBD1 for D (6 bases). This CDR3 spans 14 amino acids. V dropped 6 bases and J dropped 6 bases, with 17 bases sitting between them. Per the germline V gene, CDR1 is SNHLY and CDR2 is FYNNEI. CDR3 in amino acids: CASRKGEATPEAFF. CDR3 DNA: TGTGCCAGCAGAAAGGGGGAGGCGACGCCTGAAGCTTTCTTT. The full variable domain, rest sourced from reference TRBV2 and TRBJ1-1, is EPEVTQTPSHQVTQMGQEVILRCVPISNHLYFYWYRQILGQKVEFLVSFYNNEISEKSEIFDDQFSVERPDGSNFTLKIRSTKLEDSAMYFCASRKGEATPEAFFGQGTRLTVV.

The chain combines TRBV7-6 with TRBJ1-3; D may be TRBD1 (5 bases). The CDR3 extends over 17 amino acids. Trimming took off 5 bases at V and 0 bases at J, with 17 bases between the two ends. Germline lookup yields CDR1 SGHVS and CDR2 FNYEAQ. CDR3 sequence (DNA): TGTGCCAGCAGCCCCCAAGGCGGGGGATTCTCTGGAAACACCATATATTTT. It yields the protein CASSPQGGGFSGNTIYF. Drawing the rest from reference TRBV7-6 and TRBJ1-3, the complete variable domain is GAGVSQSPRYKVTKRGQDVALRCDPISGHVSLYWYRQALGQGPEFLTYFNYEAQQDKSGLPNDRFSAERPEGSISTLTIQRTEQRDSAMYRCASSPQGGGFSGNTIYFGEGSWLTVV.

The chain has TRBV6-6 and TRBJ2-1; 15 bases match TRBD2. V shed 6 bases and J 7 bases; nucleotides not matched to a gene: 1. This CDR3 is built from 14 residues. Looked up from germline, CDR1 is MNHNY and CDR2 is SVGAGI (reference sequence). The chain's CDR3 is CASSGTSGRNEQFF. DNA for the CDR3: TGTGCCAGCAGCGGGACTAGCGGGAGGAATGAGCAGTTCTTC.

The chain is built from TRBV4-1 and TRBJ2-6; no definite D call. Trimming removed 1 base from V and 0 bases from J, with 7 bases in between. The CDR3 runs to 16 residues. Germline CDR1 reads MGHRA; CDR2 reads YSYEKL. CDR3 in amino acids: CASSQGSRSGANVLTF. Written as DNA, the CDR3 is TGCGCCAGCAGCCAAGGCTCCCGCTCTGGGGCCAACGTCCTGACTTTC.

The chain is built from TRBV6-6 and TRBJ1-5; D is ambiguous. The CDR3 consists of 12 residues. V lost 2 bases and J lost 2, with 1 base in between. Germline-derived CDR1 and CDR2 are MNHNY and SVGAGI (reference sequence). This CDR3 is CASSYGNQPQHF. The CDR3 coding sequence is TGTGCCAGCAGTTACGGCAATCAGCCCCAGCATTTT.

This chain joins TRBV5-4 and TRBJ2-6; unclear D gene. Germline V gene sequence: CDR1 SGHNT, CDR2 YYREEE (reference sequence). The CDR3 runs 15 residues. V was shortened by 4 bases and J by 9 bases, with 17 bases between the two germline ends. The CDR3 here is CASSTTISGRNVLTF. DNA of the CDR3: TGTGCCAGCAGCACGACGATATCTGGGCGCAACGTCCTGACTTTC.

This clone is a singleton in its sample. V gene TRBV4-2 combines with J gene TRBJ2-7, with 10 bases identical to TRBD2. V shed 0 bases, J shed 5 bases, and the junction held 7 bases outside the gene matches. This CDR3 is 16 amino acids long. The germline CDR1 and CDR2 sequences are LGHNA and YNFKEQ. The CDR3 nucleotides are TGTGCCAGCAGCCAAGAAGCTAGCGGGAGCTTCCACGAGCAGTACTTC. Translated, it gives CASSQEASGSFHEQYF.

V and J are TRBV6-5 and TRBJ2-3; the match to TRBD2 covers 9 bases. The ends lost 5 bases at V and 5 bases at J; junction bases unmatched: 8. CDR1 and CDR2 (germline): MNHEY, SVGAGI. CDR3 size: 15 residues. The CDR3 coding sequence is TGTGCCAGCAGTAGGGGGCGGGAGGGCAAAGATACGCAGTATTTT. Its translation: CASSRGREGKDTQYF.

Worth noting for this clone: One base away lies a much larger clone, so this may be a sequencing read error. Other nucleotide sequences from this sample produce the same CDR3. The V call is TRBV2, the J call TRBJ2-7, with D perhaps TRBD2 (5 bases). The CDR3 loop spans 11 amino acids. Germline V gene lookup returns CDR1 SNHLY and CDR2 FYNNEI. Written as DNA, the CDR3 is TGTGTCTGTTCTAGCTCCTACGAACAGTACTTC. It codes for CVCSSSYEQYF.

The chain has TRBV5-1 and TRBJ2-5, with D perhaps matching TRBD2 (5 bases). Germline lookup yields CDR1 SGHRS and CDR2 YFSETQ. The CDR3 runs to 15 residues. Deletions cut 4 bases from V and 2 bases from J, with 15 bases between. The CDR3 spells CASSPAGRGQETQYF. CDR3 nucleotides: TGCGCCAGCAGCCCAGCCGGGCGAGGGCAAGAGACCCAGTACTTC.

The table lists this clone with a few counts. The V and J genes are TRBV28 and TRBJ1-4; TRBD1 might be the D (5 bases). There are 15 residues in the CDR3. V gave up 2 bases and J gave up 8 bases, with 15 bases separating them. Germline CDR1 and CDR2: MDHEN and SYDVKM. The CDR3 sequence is CASSLRTAGYEKLFF. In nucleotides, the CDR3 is TGTGCCAGCAGTTTAAGGACGGCAGGGTACGAAAAACTGTTTTTT.

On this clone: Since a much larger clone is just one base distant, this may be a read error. CDR3 sequence: CASSPLLGYDEQFF. The CDR3 DNA is TGTGCCAGCTCACCACTTCTGGGGTACGATGAGCAGTTCTTC. V gene TRBV18 combines with J gene TRBJ2-1; D is unresolved. This CDR3 has 14 amino acids. The germline CDR1 and CDR2 sequences are KGHSH and LQKENI. Trimming removed 1 base at V and 8 bases at J, with 12 bases between.

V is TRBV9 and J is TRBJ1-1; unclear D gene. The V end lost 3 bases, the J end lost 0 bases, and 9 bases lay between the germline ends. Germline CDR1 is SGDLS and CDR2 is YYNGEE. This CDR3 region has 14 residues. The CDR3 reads CASSGTSMNTEAFF. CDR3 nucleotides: TGTGCCAGCAGCGGCACTAGCATGAACACTGAAGCTTTCTTT.

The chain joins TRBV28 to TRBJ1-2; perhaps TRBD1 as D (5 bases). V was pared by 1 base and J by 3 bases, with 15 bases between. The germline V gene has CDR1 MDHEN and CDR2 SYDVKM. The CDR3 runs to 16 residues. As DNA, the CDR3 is TGTGCCAGCAGTTTATTAAGGGAAGGGGCGCACTATGGCTACACCTTC. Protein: CASSLLREGAHYGYTF.